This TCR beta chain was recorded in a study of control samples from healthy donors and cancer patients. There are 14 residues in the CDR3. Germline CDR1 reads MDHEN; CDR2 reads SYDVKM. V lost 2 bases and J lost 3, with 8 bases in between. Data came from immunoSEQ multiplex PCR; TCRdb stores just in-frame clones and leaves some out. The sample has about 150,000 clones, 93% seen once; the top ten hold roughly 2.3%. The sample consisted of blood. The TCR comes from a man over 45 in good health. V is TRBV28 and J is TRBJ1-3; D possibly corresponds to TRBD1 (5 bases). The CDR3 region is CASSLRGFGNTIYF. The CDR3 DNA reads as TGTGCCAGCAGTTTAAGGGGTTTTGGAAACACCATATATTTT.